What follows is one T cell receptor (beta chain) and its context. V was pared by 0 bases and J by 8 bases, with 11 bases between. Germline V gene sequence: CDR1 SGHNT, CDR2 YYREEE (reference sequence). This CDR3 region has 13 residues. Produced via immunoSEQ multiplex PCR; TCRdb's table is partial and in-frame only. Altogether 50,000 to 80,000 clones are present, approximately 80% being singletons, with the ten largest covering about 6%. This specimen comes from a study of blood T cell repertoires in COVID-19. This clonotype was obtained from a woman aged 60-75 years with acute or convalescent COVID-19. The V gene is TRBV5-4, the J gene TRBJ1-2, with a possible D match to TRBD1 (5 bases). Sequences were obtained from peripheral blood. The DNA of the CDR3 is TGTGCCAGCAGCTTGGTCGGGGGGAAGGGCTACACCTTC. Its translation is CASSLVGGKGYTF.